The 10 T cell receptor beta chains below were found in one sample sequenced in a study of blood T cells in healthy people across ages. Combining a sample-barcoded 5' primer with a J-beta primer mix, a second PCR ran for 7 to 11 cycles. Each CDR3 protein gets one entry after TCRdb re-called the 5' RACE reads with MiXCR. The sample consists of 600,000 to 800,000 distinct CDR3 sequences, over 20% of them appearing once. Specimen: blood. These receptors originate from a man between 65 and 85 years old in good health.

V is TRBV3-1 and J is TRBJ2-1; D is uncertain. The DNA matches TRBJ2-5 better at its end, which makes the J call doubtful. Per the germline V gene, CDR1 is LGHDT and CDR2 is YNNKEL (reference sequence). CDR3 length: 17 amino acids. The CDR3 sequence is CASSQGSSRYVGETQYF. The CDR3 bases are TGTGCCAGCAGCCAAGGATCTTCGCGGTATGTTGGAGAGACCCAGTACTTC.

This clonotype was detected only a few times. The chain combines TRBV27 with TRBJ2-7; 8 bases fit TRBD1. The CDR3 is made up of 15 amino acids. From germline, CDR1 is MNHEY and CDR2 SMNVEV (reference sequence). Trimming took 6 bases from V and 1 from J; bases not matched to a gene: 8. The CDR3, as DNA: TGTGCCAGCAGGGCGGGGACAGGTCGTTCCTACGAGCAGTACTTC. It translates to CASRAGTGRSYEQYF.

This clonotype was seen more than once but under ten times. This sequence joins TRBV10-3 and TRBJ2-5; a possible D gene is TRBD2 (7 bases). The CDR3 loop spans 14 amino acids. V was pared by 6 bases and J by 1 base, with 12 bases between. CDR1 is ENHRY and CDR2 is SYGVKD in the germline V gene. CDR3 sequence: CAIRGGALQETQYF. CDR3 bases: TGTGCCATCAGGGGGGGGGCACTCCAAGAGACCCAGTACTTC.

The CDR3 DNA reads TGCAGTGCTAGAGATTATGGGGAGCAGTTCTTC. It translates to CSARDYGEQFF. The chain combines TRBV20-1 with TRBJ2-1; D gene ambiguous. The CDR3 extends over 11 amino acids. V gave up 0 bases and J gave up 10 bases, with 7 bases separating them. CDR1 is DFQATT, CDR2 SNEGSKA, per germline (reference sequence).

The sample holds a few counts of this clonotype. This rearrangement joins TRBV14 to TRBJ2-4; no reliable D call. Trimming took 3 bases from V and 0 from J, leaving 6 bases between them. CDR3 length equals 14 residues. Germline CDR1 and CDR2: SGHDN and FVKESK. CDR3 bases: TGTGCCAGCAGCCATGGTCTAGCCAAAAACATTCAGTACTTC. As protein: CASSHGLAKNIQYF.

The V gene is TRBV29-1, the J gene TRBJ2-5; maybe TRBD2 (5 bases). The closer fit of TRBJ2-1 to the DNA end suggests the J call may be wrong. Germline CDR1 and CDR2: SQVTM and ANQGSEA. This CDR3 has 15 amino acids. The CDR3 DNA reads TGCAGCGTTTTCCAGCAGCGGAACCCCTACAATGAGCAGTTCTTC. Translation gives CSVFQQRNPYNEQFF.

The table lists this clonotype with many counts. The chain joins TRBV4-1 to TRBJ2-3; the D gene is possibly TRBD2 (5 bases). The germline V gene has CDR1 MGHRA and CDR2 YSYEKL. V was trimmed by 3 bases and J by 2 bases, leaving 9 bases between them. The CDR3 runs to 14 residues. CDR3 amino acids: CASSQAGLTDTQYF. In nucleotides, the CDR3 is TGCGCCAGCAGCCAGGCAGGACTCACAGATACGCAGTATTTT.

The V and J genes are TRBV29-1 and TRBJ1-2; D unresolved. This CDR3 is 12 amino acids long. CDR1 is SQVTM, CDR2 ANQGSEA, per germline. Trimming removed 4 bases at V and 6 bases at J, with 12 bases between. The CDR3 DNA reads as TGCAGCGTTGCCACTAACCGCGATGGCTACACCTTC. It translates to CSVATNRDGYTF.

The sample holds a few counts of this clonotype. The V gene is TRBV27, the J gene TRBJ2-7; D is unclear. In germline, CDR1 is MNHEY, CDR2 SMNVEV (reference sequence). Trimming removed 3 bases at V and 0 bases at J, with 12 bases between. This CDR3 is 15 amino acids long. The CDR3 DNA follows: TGTGCCAGCAGTTTTAGCCCCTCACGCTCCTACGAGCAGTACTTC. This gives the protein CASSFSPSRSYEQYF.

The chain uses TRBV12-3 or TRBV12-4 and TRBJ1-5; no firm D call. The CDR3 consists of 13 residues. V was clipped by 1 base and J by 6 bases, with 7 bases between them. CDR3 DNA sequence: TGTGCCAGCAGTTTAGAGAGCGGTCAGCCCCAGCATTTT. Protein product: CASSLESGQPQHF.